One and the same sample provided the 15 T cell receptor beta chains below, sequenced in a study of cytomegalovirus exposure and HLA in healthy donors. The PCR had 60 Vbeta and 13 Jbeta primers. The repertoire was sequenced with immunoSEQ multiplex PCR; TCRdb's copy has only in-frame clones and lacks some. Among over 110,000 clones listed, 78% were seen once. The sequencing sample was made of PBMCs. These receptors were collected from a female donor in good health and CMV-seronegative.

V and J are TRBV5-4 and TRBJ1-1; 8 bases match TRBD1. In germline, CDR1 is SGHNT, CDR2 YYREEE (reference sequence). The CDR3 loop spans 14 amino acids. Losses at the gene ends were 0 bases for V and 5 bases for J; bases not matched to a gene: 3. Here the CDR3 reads CASSLETGGTEAFF. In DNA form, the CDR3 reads TGTGCCAGCAGCTTGGAAACAGGGGGGACTGAAGCTTTCTTT. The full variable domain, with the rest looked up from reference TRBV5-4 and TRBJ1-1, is ETGVTQSPTHLIKTRGQQVTLRCSSQSGHNTVSWYQQALGQGPQFIFQYYREEENGRGNFPPRFSGLQFPNYSSELNVNALELDDSALYLCASSLETGGTEAFFGQGTRLTVV.

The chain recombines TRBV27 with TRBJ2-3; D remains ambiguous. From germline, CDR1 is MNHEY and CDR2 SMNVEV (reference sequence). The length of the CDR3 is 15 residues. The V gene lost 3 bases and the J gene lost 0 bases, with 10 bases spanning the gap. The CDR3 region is CASSLAAASTDTQYF. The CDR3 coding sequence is TGTGCCAGCAGTTTGGCGGCTGCGAGCACAGATACGCAGTATTTT.

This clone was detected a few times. The CDR3 DNA is TGTGCCTGCCACCGGGACAGGGCCTATCGACCCCAGCATTTT. It translates to CACHRDRAYRPQHF. The chain combines TRBV30 with TRBJ1-5, with 9 bases identical to TRBD1. The germline CDR1 and CDR2 sequences are GTSNPN and SVGIG (reference sequence). The CDR3 extends over 14 amino acids. The V gene end was trimmed by 6 bases and the J gene end by 10 bases; junction bases not matched to a gene: 13.

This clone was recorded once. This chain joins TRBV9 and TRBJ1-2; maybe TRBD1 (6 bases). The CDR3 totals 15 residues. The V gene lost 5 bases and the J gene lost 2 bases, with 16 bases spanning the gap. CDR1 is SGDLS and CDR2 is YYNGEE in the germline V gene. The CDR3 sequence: CASRSFHRDNYGYTF. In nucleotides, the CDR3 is TGTGCCAGCAGATCTTTTCACAGGGACAACTATGGCTACACCTTC.

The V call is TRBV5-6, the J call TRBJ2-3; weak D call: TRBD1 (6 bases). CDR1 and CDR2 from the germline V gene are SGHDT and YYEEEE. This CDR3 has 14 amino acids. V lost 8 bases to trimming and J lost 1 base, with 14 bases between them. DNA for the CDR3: TGTGCCAGTGACACCAGGGGACGCACAGATACGCAGTATTTT. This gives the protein CASDTRGRTDTQYF.

The CDR3, as DNA: TGTGCCAGCAGTGAACCACGGACTAGCGGGGGACTCACAGATACGCAGTATTTT. Translation: CASSEPRTSGGLTDTQYF. This chain links TRBV25-1 with TRBJ2-3, with TRBD2 identical over 13 bases. Germline CDR1 MGHDK, CDR2 SYGVNS. The CDR3 consists of 18 residues. The J segment lost 2 bases and the V segment lost 2 bases, leaving 7 bases of the junction unmatched.

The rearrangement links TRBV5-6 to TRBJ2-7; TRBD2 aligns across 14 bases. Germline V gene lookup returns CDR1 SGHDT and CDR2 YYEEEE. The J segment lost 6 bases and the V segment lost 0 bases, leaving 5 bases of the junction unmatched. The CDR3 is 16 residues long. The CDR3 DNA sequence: TGTGCCAGCAGCTTGGAAACCGGGACTAGCGGGAGCGAGCAGTACTTC. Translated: CASSLETGTSGSEQYF.

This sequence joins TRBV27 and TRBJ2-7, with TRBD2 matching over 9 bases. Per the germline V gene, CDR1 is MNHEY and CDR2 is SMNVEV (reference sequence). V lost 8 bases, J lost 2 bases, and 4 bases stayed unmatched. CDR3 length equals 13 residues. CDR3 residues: CASAGGGPYEQYF. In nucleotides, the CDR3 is TGTGCCAGCGCGGGAGGGGGGCCCTACGAGCAGTACTTC.

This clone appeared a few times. CDR3 sequence (DNA): TGTGCCAGCAGCGAACGACAGGCTTGGCCCCAGCATTTT. It codes for CASSERQAWPQHF. This chain joins TRBV7-9 and TRBJ1-5; a possible D gene is TRBD1 (6 bases). V lost 5 bases and J lost 9, with 14 bases in between. Germline V lookup: CDR1 SEHNR, CDR2 FQNEAQ (reference sequence). The CDR3 is made up of 13 amino acids.

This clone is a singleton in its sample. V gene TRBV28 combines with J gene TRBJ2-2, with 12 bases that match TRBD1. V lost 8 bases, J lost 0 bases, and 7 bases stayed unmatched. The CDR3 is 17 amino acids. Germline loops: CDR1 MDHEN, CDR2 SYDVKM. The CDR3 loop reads CASLRDRGRSNTGELFF. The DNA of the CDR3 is TGTGCCAGCCTCCGGGACAGGGGGCGGTCGAACACCGGGGAGCTGTTTTTT.

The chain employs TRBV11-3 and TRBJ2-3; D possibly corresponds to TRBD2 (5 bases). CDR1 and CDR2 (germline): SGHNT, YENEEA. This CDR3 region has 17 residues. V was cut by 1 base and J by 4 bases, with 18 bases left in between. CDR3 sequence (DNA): TGTGCCAGCAGCTTAGGACTGGGTGGGAGTGGCGCAGATACGCAGTATTTT. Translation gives CASSLGLGGSGADTQYF.

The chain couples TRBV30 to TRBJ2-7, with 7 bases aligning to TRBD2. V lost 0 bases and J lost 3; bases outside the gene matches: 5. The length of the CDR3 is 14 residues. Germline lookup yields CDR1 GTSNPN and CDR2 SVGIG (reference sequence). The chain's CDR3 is CAWSVGGGDYEQYF. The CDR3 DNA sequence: TGTGCCTGGAGTGTTGGCGGGGGTGACTACGAGCAGTACTTC.

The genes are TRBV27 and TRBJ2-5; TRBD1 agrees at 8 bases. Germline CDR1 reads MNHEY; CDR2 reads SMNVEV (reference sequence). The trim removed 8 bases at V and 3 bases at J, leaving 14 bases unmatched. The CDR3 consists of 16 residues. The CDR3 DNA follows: TGTGCCAGCGACACAATTAACCACAGGGGGGAAGAGACCCAGTACTTC. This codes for CASDTINHRGEETQYF.

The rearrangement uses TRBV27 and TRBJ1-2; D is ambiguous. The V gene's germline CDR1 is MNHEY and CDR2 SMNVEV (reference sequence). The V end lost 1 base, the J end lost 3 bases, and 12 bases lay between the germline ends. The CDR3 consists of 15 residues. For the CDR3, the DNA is TGTGCCAGCAGTTTATGGGCAGGCCTGGACTATGGCTACACCTTC. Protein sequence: CASSLWAGLDYGYTF.

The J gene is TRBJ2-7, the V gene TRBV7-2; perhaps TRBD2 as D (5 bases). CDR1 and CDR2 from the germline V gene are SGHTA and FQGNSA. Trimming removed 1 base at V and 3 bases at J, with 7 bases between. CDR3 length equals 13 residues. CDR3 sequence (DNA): TGTGCCAGCAGCTTAGTAGGAGGCTACGAGCAGTACTTC. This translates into CASSLVGGYEQYF.